What follows is one T cell receptor (beta chain) and its context. Its antigen is currently unknown. This record belongs to a study of shared clonotypes between healthy human individuals. General study points: Donors were few, which limited the genetic and exposure-history diversity represented.

This CDR3 spans 13 amino acids. The germline V gene encodes CDR1 MNHEY and CDR2 SVGAGI. V lost 6 bases and J lost 0, with 6 bases in between. Libraries were prepared by immunoSEQ multiplex PCR; TCRdb keeps only in-frame clonotypes and omits some of them. The sample includes about 2 million clones, approximately 95% of them seen just once. The chain combines TRBV6-5 with TRBJ1-3; D call uncertain. The specimen sequenced was naive CD4+ T cells sorted from blood. Specified subset: CD45RA+ positively selected. The sequence derives from a man between 18 and 35 years old in good health. Here the CDR3 DNA reads TGTGCCAGCAGACAGACCTCTGGAAACACCATATATTTT. Translation: CASRQTSGNTIYF.